The entry below describes one T cell receptor beta chain. This entry comes from a study of blood T cell repertoires in COVID-19. Authors' analysis steps: Nucleated cell number was recorded as an estimate derived from reference gene primer amplification. Clones were read by immunoSEQ multiplex PCR, and TCRdb kept only the in-frame ones, dropping some. Clonal size and the V and J genes are those of that table, whereas D and trimming came from the DNA. Of 130,000 or so clones in the sample, roughly 88% are singletons; the top ten hold 10%. Germline assignment: CDR1 MNHEY and CDR2 SVGEGT. Trimming removed 4 bases from V and 8 bases from J, with 17 bases in between. The CDR3 contains 14 residues.

V usage is TRBV6-2 or TRBV6-3 and J usage is TRBJ1-2; D unclear. The sample was peripheral blood. The TCR was taken from a man between 50 and 59 years old with acute or convalescent COVID-19. The CDR3: CASSLRRVPRGYTF. The CDR3 DNA reads as TGTGCCAGCAGTTTACGGAGGGTGCCGAGAGGCTACACCTTC.